Listed below are T cell receptor beta chains from one sample, sequenced in a study of blood T cell repertoires in COVID-19. This table comes from immunoSEQ multiplex PCR, and its TCRdb copy is limited to in-frame clones, with some not included. The repertoire has approximately 270,000 clones, around nine tenths of them found once; the top ten carry roughly 2.1%. The sample taken for sequencing was peripheral blood. These receptors were taken from a man in his fifties with acute or convalescent COVID-19. Both conserved end residues are part of each CDR3. D genes are given only for firm matches. Clone size is shown for a subset of rows, as once, few, many or a class of expanded clone.

cdr3_aa	cdr3_nt	clone_size	j_call	d_call	v_call
CASSGRAGEGYEQYF	TGTGCCAGCAGTGGGAGGGCAGGGGAGGGTTACGAGCAGTACTTC	once	TRBJ2-7	-	TRBV9
CASSQDTAGYTF	TGTGCCAGCAGCCAAGATACAGCTGGCTACACCTTC	-	TRBJ1-2	-	TRBV4-2
CASSPTGDNEKLFF	TGTGCCAGCTCGCCGACAGGGGATAATGAAAAACTGTTTTTT	-	TRBJ1-4	TRBD1	TRBV18
CASSENVRYEQYF	TGTGCCAGCAGTGAAAATGTGAGGTACGAGCAGTACTTC	-	TRBJ2-7	-	TRBV6-1
CAISESIMGLHNSPLHF	TGTGCCATCAGTGAGTCGATAATGGGGCTCCATAATTCACCCCTCCACTTT	-	TRBJ1-6	-	TRBV10-3
CASSFNSLSDIAKNIQYF	TGCGCCAGCAGCTTTAACTCTTTGTCAGACATAGCCAAAAACATTCAGTACTTC	once	TRBJ2-4	-	TRBV5-1
CASTRDRRSYEQYF	TGTGCCAGCACCCGGGACAGGAGGTCCTACGAGCAGTACTTC	-	TRBJ2-7	TRBD1	TRBV7-6
CASCLGPGGTEAFF	TGTGCCAGTTGCTTGGGCCCCGGGGGCACTGAAGCTTTCTTT	-	TRBJ1-1	-	TRBV19
CASSLAGAGGYNEQFF	TGTGCCAGCAGCTTGGCGGGAGCGGGGGGTTACAATGAGCAGTTCTTC	-	TRBJ2-1	TRBD2	TRBV7-2
CASSQGRGRASYEQYF	TGTGCCAGCAGCCAAGGGAGGGGTCGCGCCTCCTACGAGCAGTACTTC	few	TRBJ2-7	-	TRBV14
CASSGALGGSYNEQFF	TGTGCCAGTAGTGGGGCTTTGGGGGGCTCCTACAATGAGCAGTTCTTC	-	TRBJ2-1	-	TRBV19
CASSIRPGRTGELFF	TGTGCCAGCAGTATAAGGCCAGGGAGGACCGGGGAGCTGTTTTTT	-	TRBJ2-2	-	TRBV7-2
CASSLTARGSPLHF	TGTGCCAGCAGCTTGACGGCAAGGGGTTCACCCCTCCACTTT	-	TRBJ1-6	-	TRBV5-6
CASSRPQENTEAFF	TGTGCCAGCAGCCGCCCCCAGGAGAACACTGAAGCTTTCTTT	once	TRBJ1-1	-	TRBV3-1/TRBV3-2
CATRGGTREQYF	TGTGCCACCCGGGGAGGGACCCGGGAGCAGTACTTC	-	TRBJ2-7	TRBD2	TRBV24-1
CSASGKGTGISYEQYF	TGCAGTGCTAGTGGTAAGGGGACAGGGATATCCTACGAGCAGTACTTC	-	TRBJ2-7	TRBD1	TRBV20-1
CASSLGMTVRWDEQYF	TGTGCCAGCAGCTTAGGGATGACAGTCAGGTGGGACGAGCAGTACTTC	-	TRBJ2-7	-	TRBV11-2
CASRGEVDYGYTF	TGTGCCAGCAGGGGGGAGGTGGACTATGGCTACACCTTC	-	TRBJ1-2	-	TRBV25-1
CASSHRGANEKLFF	TGTGCCAGCAGTCACAGGGGAGCTAATGAAAAACTGTTTTTT	-	TRBJ1-4	TRBD1	TRBV6-5
CASSPRGGGSIGELFF	TGTGCCAGCAGCCCCCGGGGCGGGGGGAGCATCGGGGAGCTGTTTTTT	-	TRBJ2-2	TRBD2	TRBV9
CASSSQDNQPQHF	TGTGCCAGCAGCTCTCAGGACAATCAGCCCCAGCATTTT	-	TRBJ1-5	-	TRBV7-9
CASRPRGLESGYTF	TGTGCCAGCAGACCCAGGGGGCTGGAGTCTGGCTACACCTTC	once	TRBJ1-2	TRBD1	TRBV6-5
CACDVAGGETQYF	TGTGCCTGTGATGTAGCGGGGGGGGAGACCCAGTACTTC	-	TRBJ2-5	TRBD2	TRBV30
CASSLGGAGEKLFF	TGTGCCAGCAGCCTGGGGGGGGCAGGGGAAAAACTGTTTTTT	-	TRBJ1-4	-	TRBV27
CASSVVQGVVKTGELFF	TGTGCCAGCAGCGTAGTTCAGGGGGTGGTAAAAACCGGGGAGCTGTTTTTT	-	TRBJ2-2	TRBD1	TRBV9
CASSPKTSADTQYF	TGTGCCAGCAGCCCCAAGACTAGCGCAGATACGCAGTATTTT	few	TRBJ2-3	TRBD2	TRBV13
CASSGSAGTGTYSNQPQHF	TGTGCCAGCAGTGGGAGCGCCGGGACAGGGACCTATAGCAATCAGCCCCAGCATTTT	once	TRBJ1-5	TRBD1	TRBV2
CSAPDRVAFF	TGCAGTGCTCCGGACAGGGTTGCTTTCTTT	-	TRBJ1-1	TRBD1	TRBV20-1
CASSLSTGHNSPLHF	TGTGCCAGCTCACTTTCGACAGGGCACAATTCACCCCTCCACTTT	-	TRBJ1-6	TRBD1	TRBV18
CASSPSRETGNEQYF	TGCGCCAGCAGCCCCTCCAGGGAGACAGGGAACGAGCAGTACTTC	-	TRBJ2-7	TRBD1	TRBV23-1
CASSFRGETQYF	TGCGCCAGCAGTTTTCGGGGGGAGACCCAGTACTTC	-	TRBJ2-5	-	TRBV10-2
CSASRWTGRRTDTQYF	TGCAGTGCTAGTCGGTGGACAGGGAGACGCACAGATACGCAGTATTTT	-	TRBJ2-3	TRBD1	TRBV20-1
CASSQDPAGTYSPLHF	TGCGCCAGCAGCCAAGATCCGGCGGGGACGTATTCACCCCTCCACTTT	-	TRBJ1-6	-	TRBV4-1
CASSFGRHGYTF	TGTGCCAGCAGTTTCGGGAGACATGGCTACACCTTC	-	TRBJ1-2	-	TRBV12-3/TRBV12-4
CSVLGRQLAGGHTGELFF	TGCAGCGTTCTCGGGCGGCAACTAGCGGGGGGACACACCGGGGAGCTGTTTTTT	-	TRBJ2-2	TRBD2	TRBV29-1
CAWTKGLGNQPQHF	TGTGCCTGGACCAAGGGACTAGGCAATCAGCCCCAGCATTTT	-	TRBJ1-5	-	TRBV30
CASSLAGLLIYNEQFF	TGCGCCAGCAGCCTGGCGGGACTCCTCATCTACAATGAGCAGTTCTTC	-	TRBJ2-1	-	TRBV5-1
CASSLTLNPTGELFF	TGTGCCAGCAGCCTAACGTTAAACCCCACCGGGGAGCTGTTTTTT	-	TRBJ2-2	-	TRBV9
CASSQDPGRLQETQYF	TGTGCCAGCAGCCAAGATCCCGGCAGGCTTCAAGAGACCCAGTACTTC	-	TRBJ2-5	-	TRBV3-1/TRBV3-2
CASSFQGSAGELFF	TGTGCCAGCAGCTTCCAGGGCAGCGCCGGGGAGCTGTTTTTT	once	TRBJ2-2	-	TRBV5-6
CASSLAGGRYQETQYF	TGTGCCAGCAGCTTAGCGGGAGGGCGGTACCAAGAGACCCAGTACTTC	-	TRBJ2-5	TRBD2	TRBV7-9
CASSEHPSYEQYF	TGTGCCAGCAGTGAACACCCCTCCTACGAGCAGTACTTC	-	TRBJ2-7	-	TRBV27
CASSPEDGSYEQYF	TGTGCCAGCAGCCCGGAGGACGGGTCCTACGAGCAGTACTTC	-	TRBJ2-7	-	TRBV3-1/TRBV3-2
CASSSNYDPYTQYF	TGTGCCAGCAGCTCAAACTATGACCCTTATACGCAGTATTTT	few	TRBJ2-3	-	TRBV5-5
CASSWDWETQYF	TGTGCCAGCAGTTGGGACTGGGAGACCCAGTACTTC	-	TRBJ2-5	-	TRBV6-5
CASSTGVGEAFF	TGTGCCAGCAGTACAGGGGTTGGTGAAGCTTTCTTT	-	TRBJ1-1	TRBD1	TRBV6-5
CASSIQGNQPQHF	TGTGCCAGCAGTATACAGGGGAATCAGCCCCAGCATTTT	-	TRBJ1-5	TRBD1	TRBV12-3/TRBV12-4
CASSHRGAGASAFF	TGTGCCAGCAGCCATCGAGGCGCGGGGGCCTCCGCGTTCTTC	-	TRBJ2-1	-	TRBV4-2
CASRNPHEGGGNEKLFF	TGTGCCAGCAGAAACCCCCACGAAGGCGGGGGTAATGAAAAACTGTTTTTT	-	TRBJ1-4	-	TRBV2
CATSPRLGDTGELFF	TGTGCCACCAGCCCGCGACTAGGGGACACCGGGGAGCTGTTTTTT	-	TRBJ2-2	-	TRBV15
CASRAGAGSNSPLHF	TGTGCCAGCCGGGCGGGGGCCGGATCTAATTCACCCCTCCACTTT	-	TRBJ1-6	-	TRBV6-5
CASSSHQGGSEAFF	TGTGCCAGCAGCTCCCATCAGGGTGGGTCTGAAGCTTTCTTT	-	TRBJ1-1	-	TRBV11-2
CSASQARGTEAFF	TGCAGTGCTAGTCAGGCTCGTGGCACTGAAGCTTTCTTT	once	TRBJ1-1	-	TRBV20-1